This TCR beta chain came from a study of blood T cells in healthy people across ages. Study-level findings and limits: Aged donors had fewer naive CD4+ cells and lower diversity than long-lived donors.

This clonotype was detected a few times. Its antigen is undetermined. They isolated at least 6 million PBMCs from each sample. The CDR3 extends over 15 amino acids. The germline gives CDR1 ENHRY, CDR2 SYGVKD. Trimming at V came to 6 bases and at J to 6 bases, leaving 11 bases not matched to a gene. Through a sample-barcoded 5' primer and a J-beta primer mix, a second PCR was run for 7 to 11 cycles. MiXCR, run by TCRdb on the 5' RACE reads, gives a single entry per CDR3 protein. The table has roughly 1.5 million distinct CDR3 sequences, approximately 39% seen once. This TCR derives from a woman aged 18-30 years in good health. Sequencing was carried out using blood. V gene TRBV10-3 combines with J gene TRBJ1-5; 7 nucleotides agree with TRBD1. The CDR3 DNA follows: TGTGCCATCAGCCCCGGGGGACAGAACCTTCAGCCCCAGCATTTT. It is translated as CAISPGGQNLQPQHF.